The entry below describes one T cell receptor beta chain. The table lists this clonotype with a few counts. What this receptor recognizes is not known. No quality values exist for individual bases; no much larger clone is one base distant. Set within a cohort of healthcare workers in London, UK, this nested case-control study involved weekly PCR testing of nasopharyngeal swabs along with blood sampling. Healthcare workers were recruited during the week of the UK lockdown, between 23 and 31 March 2020, and followed weekly for up to roughly 15 weeks. V has 5 bases trimmed and J has 5 bases trimmed; junction bases matching no gene number 10. The cysteine opens and the phenylalanine closes a CDR3 of 15 amino acids. Only the CDR3 portion is preserved as DNA: 45 bases, with reading frame beginning at the first base. This record comes from a study of early T cells in non-severe SARS-CoV-2 infection (dated by TCRdb to the early 2020s). Background on the whole study: Because TCR sequencing relied on bulk RNA taken from unsorted whole blood, pairing of alpha and beta chains was not possible.

Results the study describes overall, beyond this receptor: Matching against VDJdb was skewed toward anti-spike CD8 responses, likely underestimated virus-specific expansions, and missed private and CD4 specificities.

Library creation used 5' RACE. Sequencing took place on a NextSeq 500. Unique molecular identifiers were attached to individual cDNA molecules in the TCR library protocol so that sequencing error and PCR bias could be corrected. Both TCR alpha and beta chains were sequenced, and tight co-correlation was observed between alpha and beta sequence abundances in each sample. Per the source publication's procedure: Decombinator V4 was used to annotate TCR sequences for V gene, J gene and CDR3. Expanded TCRs were defined as changing significantly between any two time points under a Poisson model with p below 0.0001. TCR abundances were normalised to the total number of TCRs sequenced per sample and expressed as counts per million. TRAV1-2 paired with TRAJ12, TRAJ20 or TRAJ33 defined MAIT TCRs, while TRAV10 paired with TRAJ18 defined iNKT TCRs. A search of VDJdb, accessed on 1 November 2021, was run for TCRs annotated to CMV, EBV and SARS-CoV-2, with TCRs annotated for multiple antigens excluded. In-frame beta chains were kept once TCRdb had trimmed the public reads at Q25 with fastp and called clones with MiXCR. Records with the same CDR3 protein are collapsed into one entry carrying the most frequent genes and DNA. TCRdb's processing, not the authors' own work, is the source of the V and J calls. The sample table shows around 31,000 distinct CDR3 sequences, and 5.7% are seen once. Approximately 5.8% of the sample belongs to the ten largest clones.

This sequence uses TRBV12-3 or TRBV12-4 and TRBJ1-1; the central 8 bases match TRBD1. Source material: whole blood. The sequence was obtained from an adult who was a healthcare worker with PCR-confirmed SARS-CoV-2 infection or an uninfected control (not recorded which). Read as DNA, the sequence is TGTGCCAGCAGTATCGGGGACAGGCACTATACTGAAGCTTTCTTT. This translates into CASSIGDRHYTEAFF.